The T cell receptor (beta chain) described here comes from a study of chemoradiotherapy in HPV16-positive cancers. Looking at the study overall: A couple of HPV16-positive patients' cells yielded candidate HPV-specific clones and common motifs.

Repeated repertoire sampling spanned the course of chemoradiotherapy. The table came from immunoSEQ multiplex PCR; TCRdb's copy has only in-frame clones and leaves some out. The table has hundreds of clones, nearly 95% seen once. General study findings and limits: HPV-specific T cells were functionally defined from only two HPV16-positive patients. Candidate HPV-specific clones and E7-related TCR motifs grew in tumor during treatment.

This clone was counted a single time. Its antigen is unknown. Source: tumor tissue, taken from a patient who underwent chemoradiotherapy. The receptor was isolated from a human donor with HPV-associated anogenital cancer.

The CDR3 sequence is CATATNEKLFF. The CDR3 nucleotides are TGTGCGACTGCAACTAATGAAAAACTGTTTTTT. This chain uses TRBV28 with TRBJ1-4; D is unresolved. Germline V lookup: CDR1 MDHEN, CDR2 SYDVKM. The length of the CDR3 is 11 residues.